These 17 T cell receptor beta chains were sequenced from one sample in a study of blood T cell repertoires in COVID-19. Produced via immunoSEQ multiplex PCR; TCRdb's table is partial and in-frame only. The sample contains about 210,000 clones, 65% to 85% of which appear only once. Sequenced: peripheral blood. Receptor source: a human donor in a cohort sampled during active COVID-19.

This rearrangement joins TRBV5-6 to TRBJ1-1, with a possible D match to TRBD1 (6 bases). The CDR3 loop spans 15 amino acids. The germline V gene has CDR1 SGHDT and CDR2 YYEEEE. V lost 4 bases and J 5 bases, leaving 18 bases between the germline ends. CDR3 coding DNA: TGTGCCAGCAGCGGAAGGGGCGGGGGCGGAACTGAAGCTTTCTTT. Translated, it gives CASSGRGGGGTEAFF.

The chain uses TRBV19 and TRBJ2-2, with 10 bases fitting TRBD2. Germline V gene sequence: CDR1 LNHDA, CDR2 SQIVND (reference sequence). The CDR3 loop spans 16 amino acids. V shed 7 bases and J 4 bases; nucleotides not matched to a gene: 9. The CDR3 region has the DNA TGTGCCAGTATAGACCTAGCGGGAGCTAGCACCGGGGAGCTGTTTTTT. As protein: CASIDLAGASTGELFF.

This sequence joins TRBV19 and TRBJ2-1; 7 positions match TRBD2. V dropped 3 bases and J dropped 5; count of bases not matched to a gene: 7. This CDR3 comprises 15 residues. Germline V lookup: CDR1 LNHDA, CDR2 SQIVND (reference sequence). The CDR3 region is CASSIVTSEDNEQFF. Here the CDR3 DNA reads TGTGCCAGTAGTATTGTTACTAGCGAGGACAATGAGCAGTTCTTC.

This clone was found once. This sequence joins TRBV9 and TRBJ2-3, with 10 bases aligning to TRBD1. The CDR3 is 16 amino acids. J gave up 4 bases and V 0 bases, and 5 bases lay outside the gene matches. Germline V gene lookup returns CDR1 SGDLS and CDR2 YYNGEE. CDR3 nucleotides: TGTGCCAGCAGCGTAGCCGGGACAGGGGTGGCAGATACGCAGTATTTT. Its protein product is CASSVAGTGVADTQYF.

The chain combines TRBV27 with TRBJ1-6; D is undetermined. CDR1 is MNHEY and CDR2 is SMNVEV in the germline V gene (reference sequence). The germline V and J ends were trimmed by 2 bases and 0 bases, with 11 bases remaining between them. This CDR3 region has 17 residues. This chain's CDR3 is CASSLNSGSSYNSPLHF. CDR3 DNA: TGTGCCAGCAGTTTAAATTCCGGGAGCTCCTATAATTCACCCCTCCACTTT.

The chain has TRBV6-6 and TRBJ2-7; 10 bases line up with TRBD2. J was trimmed by 2 bases and V by 10 bases; bases with no gene match: 14. Germline CDR1 and CDR2: MNHNY and SVGAGI (reference sequence). The CDR3 spans 16 residues. The CDR3 DNA follows: TGTGCCACTCTTCTAGCGGGAGCGGATATTACCTACGAGCAGTACTTC. Translation gives CATLLAGADITYEQYF.

V gene TRBV6-5 combines with J gene TRBJ1-3; 7 bases align to TRBD1. The CDR3 spans 13 residues. Germline-derived CDR1 and CDR2 are MNHEY and SVGAGI. Losses at the gene ends were 7 bases for V and 2 bases for J; bases not matched to a gene: 2. In nucleotides, the CDR3 is TGTGCCAGCAAGGGGGCCCCTGGAAACACCATATATTTT. Protein: CASKGAPGNTIYF.

This clone was picked up a small number of times. The CDR3 nucleotides read TGTGCCAGCAGGGGGCGGGGCAGCACAGATACGCAGTATTTT. Translated, it gives CASRGRGSTDTQYF. The J gene is TRBJ2-3, the V gene TRBV5-4; TRBD2 is a possible D gene (6 bases). Trimming cost V 5 bases and J 0 bases, with 10 bases left between them. This CDR3 region has 14 residues. Germline CDR1 is SGHNT and CDR2 is YYREEE (reference sequence).

The rearrangement links TRBV6-5 to TRBJ2-1, with D perhaps matching TRBD2 (5 bases). The CDR3 runs to 14 residues. CDR1 and CDR2 from the germline V gene are MNHEY and SVGAGI. Trimming shortened V by 8 bases and J by 6 bases, and 17 bases separated the two germline ends. The CDR3 nucleotides are TGTGCCAGCCAGATGGCACGCGGGTCCAATGAGCAGTTCTTC. Encoded protein: CASQMARGSNEQFF.

The genes are TRBV7-8 and TRBJ1-1; 7 positions agree with TRBD1. The CDR3 has 14 residues. J gave up 5 bases and V 5 bases, and 8 bases lay outside the gene matches. Germline CDR1 SGHVS, CDR2 FQNEAQ. The CDR3 DNA reads TGTGCCAGCAGCCCTTCGGACAGGTCAACTGAAGCTTTCTTT. This encodes CASSPSDRSTEAFF.

V is TRBV7-3 and J is TRBJ2-1; 8 nucleotides align to TRBD2. V gave up 1 base and J gave up 4 bases; unmatched junction bases: 15. From germline, CDR1 is SGHTA and CDR2 FQGTGA. CDR3 size: 19 residues. Written as DNA, the CDR3 is TGTGCCAGCAGCTTAAACGGCGGCAGCGGGGGACCCCTATACAATGAGCAGTTCTTC. Residues: CASSLNGGSGGPLYNEQFF.

The rearrangement links TRBV4-1 to TRBJ1-6; 7 bases agree with TRBD1. CDR3 length equals 17 residues. V was clipped by 3 bases and J by 10 bases; unmatched bases: 15. Germline CDR1 MGHRA, CDR2 YSYEKL. CDR3: CASSQDPKGAQSSPLHF. Written as DNA, the CDR3 is TGCGCCAGCAGCCAGGATCCAAAGGGGGCGCAGAGCTCACCCCTCCACTTT.

V is TRBV6-6 and J is TRBJ2-7, with TRBD2 identical over 8 bases. From germline, CDR1 is MNHNY and CDR2 SVGAGI (reference sequence). The V segment lost 2 bases and the J segment 2 bases; nucleotides outside the gene matches: 5. This CDR3 spans 15 amino acids. The CDR3 DNA reads as TGTGCCAGCAGTTACGAGAGCGGGGGAGCCTACGAGCAGTACTTC. Its translation: CASSYESGGAYEQYF.

CDR3 residues: CASSQRENRASGANVLTF. The DNA for the CDR3 is TGCGCCAGCAGCCAGAGGGAGAACAGGGCATCTGGGGCCAACGTCCTGACTTTC. The chain carries TRBV4-1 and TRBJ2-6; a possible D gene is TRBD1 (6 bases). Looked up from germline, CDR1 is MGHRA and CDR2 is YSYEKL. The V end was cut by 3 bases, the J end by 1 base, with 16 bases between. There are 18 residues in the CDR3.

Note on this clone: Within the sample, other DNA sequences also encode this same CDR3. This chain links TRBV18 with TRBJ1-1; D unresolved. V was trimmed by 0 bases and J by 2 bases, leaving 4 bases between them. CDR1 and CDR2 from the germline V gene are KGHSH and LQKENI. The CDR3 contains 13 residues. CDR3 nucleotides: TGTGCCAGCTCACCACCCTCTAACACTGAAGCTTTCTTT. Translating gives CASSPPSNTEAFF.

The V and J genes are TRBV12-3 or TRBV12-4 and TRBJ1-2; D remains ambiguous. Trimming took off 3 bases at V and 4 bases at J, with 9 bases between the two ends. The CDR3 sequence is 13 residues long. The CDR3 loop reads CASSLGVAYGYTF. The CDR3 bases are TGTGCCAGCAGTTTGGGCGTTGCCTATGGCTACACCTTC.

The chain uses TRBV2 and TRBJ2-7, with a tentative D call TRBD1 (6 bases). CDR3 length equals 11 residues. Trimming left V 6 bases short and J 10 bases short, with 13 bases between. Per the germline V gene, CDR1 is SNHLY and CDR2 is FYNNEI. The CDR3 nucleotides are TGTGCCAGCAGCGACGACAGGAGACAGTACTTC. It translates to CASSDDRRQYF.